These 23 T cell receptor beta chains were sequenced from one sample in a study of T cell repertoires in cytomegalovirus infection. TCRdb re-called the reads with MiXCR, one entry per CDR3 protein. This sample has approximately 200,000 distinct CDR3 sequences, with about 30% found just once. The sample consisted of PBMCs. Receptors were obtained from a human donor in good health (CMV status not recorded). Some clones in this sample may be carry-over from other donors' samples.

V and J are TRBV15 and TRBJ1-3; TRBD1 is a possible D gene (6 bases). Trimming cost V 0 bases and J 8 bases, with 20 bases left between them. The CDR3 covers 17 residues. Germline lookup yields CDR1 LNHNV and CDR2 YYDKDF (reference sequence). The CDR3 DNA reads TGTGCCACCAGCAGAGAGGAGGGGGTTCCCCTTCTCGACACCATATATTTT. Its translation: CATSREEGVPLLDTIYF.

The chain has TRBV29-1 and TRBJ2-5; 7 nucleotides agree with TRBD1. The CDR3 has 13 residues. J gave up 2 bases and V 5 bases, and 5 bases lay outside the gene matches. Germline V lookup: CDR1 SQVTM, CDR2 ANQGSEA. CDR3 sequence: CSVLRGQQETQYF. The CDR3 DNA follows: TGCAGCGTTCTCAGGGGACAGCAAGAGACCCAGTACTTC.

This rearrangement joins TRBV12-5 to TRBJ2-7; tentative D call: TRBD2 (6 bases). Trimming removed 2 bases at V and 5 bases at J, with 16 bases between. Germline CDR1 and CDR2: LGHNT and FRNRAP. CDR3 length: 15 residues. The CDR3 loop reads CASGLTTTRGNEQYF. In DNA, the CDR3 is TGTGCTAGTGGTTTGACCACGACCCGGGGGAACGAGCAGTACTTC.

V usage is TRBV27 and J usage is TRBJ1-1; TRBD1 aligns across 7 bases. The CDR3 spans 16 residues. CDR1 MNHEY and CDR2 SMNVEV come from the germline V gene (reference sequence). V shed 5 bases, J shed 0 bases, and the junction held 9 bases outside the gene matches. The chain's CDR3 is CASSRTRDSLNTEAFF. DNA of the CDR3: TGTGCCAGCAGTCGTACCCGGGACAGCCTGAACACTGAAGCTTTCTTT.

This chain connects TRBV2 to TRBJ2-1, with 7 nucleotides matching TRBD2. The germline CDR1 and CDR2 sequences are SNHLY and FYNNEI. The CDR3 extends over 12 amino acids. V shed 7 bases, J shed 5 bases, and the junction held 2 bases outside the gene matches. The CDR3 nucleotides read TGTGCCAGCAAGCGGGAAAACAATGAGCAGTTCTTC. As protein: CASKRENNEQFF.

This chain connects TRBV6-4 to TRBJ1-2, with D perhaps matching TRBD1 (5 bases). This CDR3 contains 15 residues. The ends were cut back, 4 bases at V and 4 bases at J, with 16 bases in the middle. CDR1 is MRHNA, CDR2 SNTAGT, per germline. The CDR3 is CASSAKAGRTYGYTF. The CDR3 region has the DNA TGTGCCAGCAGTGCCAAAGCGGGACGGACCTATGGCTACACCTTC.

The genes are TRBV3-1 and TRBJ2-3; 10 nucleotides match TRBD2. The J segment lost 6 bases and the V segment lost 8 bases, leaving 11 bases of the junction unmatched. From germline, CDR1 is LGHDT and CDR2 YNNKEL (reference sequence). The CDR3 loop spans 15 amino acids. The CDR3 region is CASRGTSEGDDTQYF. The CDR3 DNA sequence: TGTGCCAGCCGAGGGACTAGCGAAGGTGACGATACGCAGTATTTT.

In this sample, this clonotype turned up a few times. This rearrangement joins TRBV6-5 to TRBJ1-1; TRBD1 matches 9 bases. With 5 bases clipped from V and 3 bases from J, the junction kept 7 bases outside the gene matches. This CDR3 has 15 amino acids. Germline V gene sequence: CDR1 MNHEY, CDR2 SVGAGI. Here the CDR3 reads CASSPRQGVYTEAFF. In DNA form, the CDR3 reads TGTGCCAGCAGTCCTCGACAGGGGGTCTACACTGAAGCTTTCTTT.

A word on this clonotype: The junction departs from the called germline gene at one end, perhaps through a read error. The chain has TRBV5-5 and TRBJ2-1; 7 bases fit TRBD1. Germline V gene lookup returns CDR1 SGHKS and CDR2 YYEKEE (reference sequence). The CDR3 runs 13 residues. CDR3 residues: CANSFEGGDEQFF. CDR3 bases: TGTGCCAACAGCTTTGAAGGGGGCGATGAGCAGTTCTTC.

Note on this clonotype: This may arise from a read error, as a much more abundant clone is one base away. V gene TRBV7-2 combines with J gene TRBJ2-3; D is unresolved. There are 15 residues in the CDR3. V was clipped by 2 bases and J by 2 bases, with 11 bases between them. Germline CDR1 SGHTA, CDR2 FQGNSA. The CDR3: CASSLRPRTTDTQYF. For the CDR3, the DNA is TGTGCCAGCAGCTTACGGCCGAGGACCACAGATACGCAGTATTTT. The full variable domain, its missing parts supplied by reference TRBV7-2 and TRBJ2-3, is GAGVSQSPSNKVTEKGKDVELRCDPISGHTALYWYRQSLGQGLEFLIYFQGNSAPDKSGLPSDRFSAERTGGSVSTLTIQRTQQEDSAVYLCASSLRPRTTDTQYFGPGTRLTVL.

This clonotype has just a few counts. The V call is TRBV10-3, the J call TRBJ2-6, with D maybe TRBD1 (5 bases). The germline CDR1 and CDR2 sequences are ENHRY and SYGVKD. The CDR3 has 15 amino acids. Trimming removed 6 bases at V and 1 base at J, with 10 bases between. CDR3 sequence: CAIRKDRSGANVLTF. The CDR3 bases are TGTGCCATCAGGAAAGACAGATCTGGGGCCAACGTCCTGACTTTC.

J is TRBJ1-2 and V is TRBV7-2; the match to TRBD1 covers 7 bases. In germline, CDR1 is SGHTA, CDR2 FQGNSA. J gave up 2 bases and V 3 bases, and 6 bases lay outside the gene matches. The CDR3 runs 15 residues. The CDR3 protein is CASSFAPTGNYGYTF. CDR3 coding DNA: TGTGCCAGCAGCTTTGCTCCGACAGGGAACTATGGCTACACCTTC.

This clonotype was observed a few times. V gene TRBV7-8 combines with J gene TRBJ2-5, with 7 bases identical to TRBD1. The V and J ends lost 5 bases and 2 bases, in that order; junction bases with no gene match: 8. The CDR3 sequence is 15 residues long. Germline V gene lookup returns CDR1 SGHVS and CDR2 FQNEAQ. Here the CDR3 DNA reads TGTGCCAGCAGCGTCTCGGACAGGTTTCAAGAGACCCAGTACTTC. This gives the protein CASSVSDRFQETQYF.

The gene calls are TRBV20-1 and TRBJ1-6, with D possibly matching TRBD1 (5 bases). The CDR3 has 13 residues. V lost 6 bases and J 5 bases, leaving 11 bases between the germline ends. Germline CDR1 DFQATT, CDR2 SNEGSKA (reference sequence). The CDR3 reads CSAKGRDNSPLHF. The CDR3 nucleotides read TGCAGTGCAAAGGGGAGGGATAATTCACCCCTCCACTTT.

This clonotype was counted at least ten times. V is TRBV12-3 or TRBV12-4 and J is TRBJ1-2, with D unresolved. With 4 bases removed from V and 6 bases from J, the gap between germline ends came to 18 bases. The CDR3 is 15 residues long. The CDR3 reads CASSYLTAYGNGYTF. DNA for the CDR3: TGTGCCAGCAGTTATCTGACGGCTTACGGGAATGGCTACACCTTC.

This clonotype occurred a few times. The V gene is TRBV20-1, the J gene TRBJ2-7; D assignment may be TRBD1 or TRBD2 (5 bases each). The V end lost 5 bases, the J end lost 0 bases, and 8 bases lay between the germline ends. Germline V gives CDR1 DFQATT, CDR2 SNEGSKA (reference sequence). This CDR3 has 12 amino acids. As DNA, the CDR3 is TGCAGTGCTTCCGGGACCTCCTACGAGCAGTACTTC. It specifies CSASGTSYEQYF.

V and J are TRBV3-1 and TRBJ2-3; 10 bases are shared with TRBD2. The CDR3 extends over 14 amino acids. J lost 9 bases, V lost 4 bases, and 7 bases had no gene match. Germline CDR1 LGHDT, CDR2 YNNKEL (reference sequence). Here the CDR3 reads CASSPTSGVMTQYF. CDR3 bases: TGTGCCAGCAGCCCCACTAGCGGGGTCATGACGCAGTATTTT.

This clonotype was found many times. The CDR3 is CASSLGAGYTEAFF. Here the CDR3 DNA reads TGTGCCAGCAGCTTAGGGGCAGGCTACACTGAAGCTTTCTTT. The chain joins TRBV7-2 to TRBJ1-1; the D is unclear. The CDR3 extends over 14 amino acids. From germline, CDR1 is SGHTA and CDR2 FQGNSA. V was cut by 1 base and J by 3 bases, with 9 bases left in between.

V usage is TRBV5-1 and J usage is TRBJ2-5; 7 bases are shared with TRBD2. The V and J ends lost 7 bases and 2 bases, in that order; junction bases with no gene match: 8. Germline V gene data show CDR1 as SGHRS and CDR2 as YFSETQ. This CDR3 is 14 amino acids long. CDR3 sequence: CASCGGGGQETQYF. The CDR3 DNA sequence: TGCGCCAGCTGTGGGGGGGGGGGACAAGAGACCCAGTACTTC.

Worth noting for this clonotype: An end of the junction differs from the germline gene, which may be a read error. This sequence joins TRBV4-2 and TRBJ2-2, with a weak D call TRBD2 (7 bases). Germline V gene data show CDR1 as LGHNA and CDR2 as YNFKEQ. This CDR3 has 18 amino acids. CDR3: CASSQELAGAQNTGELFF. CDR3 DNA: TGTGCCAGCAGTCAAGAGCTGGCGGGGGCTCAGAACACCGGGGAGCTGTTTTTT.

This chain uses TRBV29-1 with TRBJ2-5; 10 bases line up with TRBD1. V dropped 7 bases and J dropped 3; count of bases not matched to a gene: 11. There are 15 residues in the CDR3. Germline V gene lookup returns CDR1 SQVTM and CDR2 ANQGSEA. The CDR3 bases are TGCAGCGCCGAGGGCCGCGGACAGGGGGAAGAGACCCAGTACTTC. Translated, it gives CSAEGRGQGEETQYF.

The V gene is TRBV5-1, the J gene TRBJ1-1; D unclear. Germline values: CDR1 SGHRS, CDR2 YFSETQ. Trimming took off 0 bases at V and 2 bases at J, with 8 bases between the two ends. This CDR3 is built from 14 residues. The CDR3 region has the DNA TGCGCCAGCAGCTTGGCTAGGGATAACACTGAAGCTTTCTTT. Protein: CASSLARDNTEAFF.

This clonotype was found once. V usage is TRBV7-3 and J usage is TRBJ2-1; D remains ambiguous. Deletions cut 2 bases from V and 3 bases from J, with 8 bases between. Germline-derived CDR1 and CDR2 are SGHTA and FQGTGA. CDR3 length equals 14 residues. The CDR3, as DNA: TGTGCCAGCAGCTTAGTGGGATTCTACAATGAGCAGTTCTTC. This encodes CASSLVGFYNEQFF.